This section outlines one T cell receptor beta chain sequence together with its context. Antigen specificity is unknown. The junction and the germline gene differ at one end; a read error may be behind it. CDR1 is SEHNR and CDR2 is FQNEAQ in the germline V gene (reference sequence). CDR3 length: 15 amino acids. The source of the sample is a study of response to subunit inactivated influenza vaccine. TCRdb recomputed calls from the RT-PCR reads with MiXCR, one row per CDR3 protein. The table includes about 700,000 distinct CDR3 sequences, about a sixth detected once. Study-wide results and limits: T cells newly recruited by each seasonal influenza vaccination are few, the authors suggested.

The material was PBMCs from blood, obtained roughly 13 days after vaccination. This TCR was sampled from a man aged 50 to 59 who received an inactivated influenza vaccine. The chain couples TRBV7-9 to TRBJ2-1, with 10 positions matching TRBD2. The CDR3 nucleotides are TGTGCCAGCACCTTCGGGACTAGCGACTACAATGAGCAGTCCTTC. Translation: CASTFGTSDYNEQSF.